There are a few counts of the clone carrying this T cell receptor beta chain. Antigen: not known. These data belong to a study of identical twins. Study-wide results and limits: For cord blood, abundant beta clonotypes had fewer insertions, unlike memory repertoires, which showed none.

From the 5' RACE reads, TCRdb called clonotypes with MiXCR, one entry per CDR3 protein. The table has about 730,000 distinct CDR3 sequences, around 20% seen once. The V and J ends lost 6 bases and 9 bases respectively, with 12 bases between them. The CDR3 is made up of 12 amino acids. Germline assignment: CDR1 MNHEY and CDR2 SVGAGI. The same sample was also studied in work on T cells expressing NK-cell markers. That investigation notes: The authors applied an anti-gamma-delta TCR antibody in several experiments, and it restricted sorting to alpha-beta TCR T cells. Four donors showed these clonotypes also leading the CD3+CD56-NKG2C+ fraction.

Sequences were obtained from PBMCs. The genes are TRBV6-5 and TRBJ2-1; D may be TRBD2 (5 bases). The origin of this receptor is a woman younger than 35 in good health. The CDR3 coding sequence is TGTGCCAGCAGCCACGCGGGTGGTGAGCAGTTCTTC. Residues: CASSHAGGEQFF.